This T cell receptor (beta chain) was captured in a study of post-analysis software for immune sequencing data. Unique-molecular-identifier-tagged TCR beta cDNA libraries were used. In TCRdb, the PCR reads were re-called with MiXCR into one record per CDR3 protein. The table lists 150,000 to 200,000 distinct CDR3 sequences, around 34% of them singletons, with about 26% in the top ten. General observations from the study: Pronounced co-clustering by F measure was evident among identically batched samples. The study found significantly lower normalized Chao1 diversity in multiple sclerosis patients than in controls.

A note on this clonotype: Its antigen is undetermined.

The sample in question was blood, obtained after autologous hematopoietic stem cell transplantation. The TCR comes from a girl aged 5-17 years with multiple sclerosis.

The CDR3 loop is CASSGQPDATKAYEQYF. DNA for the CDR3: TGCGCCAGCAGCGGCCAGCCCGACGCAACCAAGGCGTACGAGCAGTACTTC. The J gene is TRBJ2-4, the V gene TRBV5-1; the D is unclear. The J call is uncertain, as TRBJ2-7 better fits the DNA end. The germline V gene encodes CDR1 SGHRS and CDR2 YFSETQ. The CDR3 sequence is 17 residues long.